The next 27 T cell receptor beta chains were all read from a single sample in a study of blood T cell repertoires in COVID-19. Measured with immunoSEQ multiplex PCR; TCRdb has only the in-frame clones, and not every one. The sample contains some 94,000 clones, around 86% of which appear only once. The specimen was peripheral blood. The receptors here all came from a human donor in a cohort sampled during active COVID-19.

The chain joins TRBV5-1 to TRBJ1-1; 8 bases are shared with TRBD1. Germline V CDR1 and CDR2: SGHRS, YFSETQ. This CDR3 comprises 16 residues. V gave up 4 bases and J gave up 0 bases; unmatched junction bases: 8. Written as DNA, the CDR3 is TGCGCCAGCAGCCATCAGGGGGCCGGGATGAACACTGAAGCTTTCTTT. The encoded protein is CASSHQGAGMNTEAFF.

V and J are TRBV7-2 and TRBJ2-5, with D unresolved. The CDR3 covers 14 residues. From germline, CDR1 is SGHTA and CDR2 FQGNSA. The ends were cut back, 2 bases at V and 2 bases at J, with 9 bases in the middle. The CDR3 spells CASSLSAVQETQYF. The CDR3 DNA follows: TGTGCCAGCAGCTTAAGTGCGGTTCAAGAGACCCAGTACTTC.

The chain joins TRBV5-6 to TRBJ2-1; tentative D call: TRBD2 (6 bases). Germline V gene lookup returns CDR1 SGHDT and CDR2 YYEEEE. V lost 4 bases and J 7 bases, leaving 12 bases between the germline ends. There are 13 residues in the CDR3. The CDR3 bases are TGTGCCAGCAGCCAGGGACTCACTAATGAGCAGTTCTTC. Protein sequence: CASSQGLTNEQFF. Using reference TRBV5-6 and TRBJ2-1 for the parts outside the CDR3, the full variable domain is DAGVTQSPTHLIKTRGQQVTLRCSPKSGHDTVSWYQQALGQGPQFIFQYYEEEERQRGNFPDRFSGHQFPNYSSELNVNALLLGDSALYLCASSQGLTNEQFFGPGTRLTVL.

This rearrangement joins TRBV3-1 (or the pseudogene TRBV3-2) to TRBJ1-4; 7 bases are a match to TRBD1. CDR1 is LGHDT and CDR2 is YNNKEL in the germline V gene (reference sequence). Trimming at V came to 4 bases and at J to 8 bases, leaving 7 bases not matched to a gene. The CDR3 contains 14 residues. The CDR3 nucleotides are TGTGCCAGCAGCCCGAACAGGGGAGGAGAAAAACTGTTTTTT. Amino acids: CASSPNRGGEKLFF.

The CDR3 bases are TGTGAGGGAGTGTATGCTCTTAACTACGAGCAGTACTTC. Amino acid sequence: CEGVYALNYEQYF. J is TRBJ2-7 and V is TRBV7-5; TRBD2, the table's D call, lacks a check against the DNA. TRBV7-5 constitutes a pseudogene. This CDR3 has 13 residues.

The CDR3 loop is CASSELVGTYNEQFF. In DNA form, the CDR3 reads TGTGCCAGCAGTGAATTGGTTGGCACCTACAATGAGCAGTTCTTC. This chain connects TRBV2 to TRBJ2-1; D ambiguous. Germline V gene lookup returns CDR1 SNHLY and CDR2 FYNNEI. The CDR3 spans 15 residues. With 2 bases removed from V and 2 bases from J, the gap between germline ends came to 10 bases.

This chain connects TRBV7-3 to TRBJ2-3, with 12 nucleotides matching TRBD2. The CDR3 runs to 16 residues. Per germline, CDR1 SGHTA and CDR2 FQGTGA. With 5 bases clipped from V and 5 bases from J, the junction kept 8 bases outside the gene matches. CDR3 in DNA: TGTGCCAGCAGCCCCGTGACTAGCGGGAGCCTAGATACGCAGTATTTT. Its translation: CASSPVTSGSLDTQYF. The entire variable domain, with the rest obtained from reference TRBV7-3 and TRBJ2-3, is as follows: GAGVSQTPSNKVTEKGKYVELRCDPISGHTALYWYRQSLGQGPEFLIYFQGTGAADDSGLPNDRFFAVRPEGSVSTLKIQRTERGDSAVYLCASSPVTSGSLDTQYFGPGTRLTVL.

This clone was recorded only once. The J gene is TRBJ1-5, the V gene TRBV11-2; a possible D gene is TRBD1 (6 bases). The V end was cut by 6 bases, the J end by 4 bases, with 10 bases between. The CDR3 length is 13 residues. From germline, CDR1 is SGHAT and CDR2 FQNNGV. CDR3 loop: CASSPDRNQPQHF. The CDR3 bases are TGTGCCAGCAGTCCCGACAGGAATCAGCCCCAGCATTTT.

This clone was counted a single time. This sequence joins TRBV6-6 and TRBJ1-5; unclear D gene. Looked up from germline, CDR1 is MNHNY and CDR2 is SVGAGI (reference sequence). Trimming left V 7 bases short and J 0 bases short, with 10 bases between. This CDR3 comprises 14 residues. The CDR3 DNA is TGTGCCAGCAACCTTGAAGCTAGCAATCAGCCCCAGCATTTT. Translated, it gives CASNLEASNQPQHF.

This chain connects TRBV10-1 to TRBJ1-3; a possible D gene is TRBD1 (6 bases). The length of the CDR3 is 15 residues. The germline V and J ends were trimmed by 2 bases and 10 bases, with 18 bases remaining between them. The germline gives CDR1 WNHNN, CDR2 SYGVQD (reference sequence). In nucleotides, the CDR3 is TGCGCCAGCAGTGAGCAGCAGGGGTTAACTGGGACCATATATTTT. Translating gives CASSEQQGLTGTIYF.

V is TRBV28 and J is TRBJ1-2, with a tentative D call TRBD1 (6 bases). CDR3 length: 15 amino acids. Between the trimmed V and J ends, which lost 2 bases and 4 bases, there was a span of 14 bases. Germline CDR1 is MDHEN and CDR2 is SYDVKM. CDR3 nucleotide sequence: TGTGCCAGCAGTTTAGGGGGCCAGGGGAGCTATGGCTACACCTTC. Translating gives CASSLGGQGSYGYTF.

V gene TRBV27 combines with J gene TRBJ2-7; TRBD1 aligns across 10 bases. Trimming took 8 bases from V and 1 from J; bases not matched to a gene: 11. Germline V lookup: CDR1 MNHEY, CDR2 SMNVEV (reference sequence). The CDR3 length is 16 residues. CDR3 sequence reads: CASQLSRDRGSYEQYF. The CDR3 coding sequence is TGTGCCAGCCAACTTTCCCGGGACAGGGGTTCCTACGAGCAGTACTTC.

The chain uses TRBV28 and TRBJ1-1; TRBD1 aligns across 9 bases. The V gene end was trimmed by 6 bases and the J gene end by 5 bases; junction bases not matched to a gene: 7. Looked up from germline, CDR1 is MDHEN and CDR2 is SYDVKM. The CDR3 contains 14 residues. CDR3 sequence reads: CASRTQGAGTEAFF. CDR3 coding DNA: TGTGCCAGCAGAACACAGGGGGCGGGTACTGAAGCTTTCTTT.

This clone appeared a single time. The chain is built from TRBV5-1 and TRBJ1-1; 7 nucleotides agree with TRBD1. Per the germline V gene, CDR1 is SGHRS and CDR2 is YFSETQ. V lost 3 bases, J lost 6 bases, and 5 bases stayed unmatched. The CDR3 is 13 amino acids. CDR3 in amino acids: CASSSQGEAEAFF. The CDR3 DNA sequence: TGCGCCAGCAGCTCCCAGGGGGAGGCTGAAGCTTTCTTT.

This clone was seen once. The chain couples TRBV19 to TRBJ1-2; 7 bases agree with TRBD1. V shed 10 bases, J shed 2 bases, and the junction held 7 bases outside the gene matches. The CDR3 is 13 residues long. Germline V gene sequence: CDR1 LNHDA, CDR2 SQIVND (reference sequence). The CDR3 region is CATSGQLNYGYTF. CDR3 sequence (DNA): TGTGCCACCTCGGGACAGCTCAACTATGGCTACACCTTC.

The chain combines TRBV7-3 with TRBJ2-3, with D possibly being TRBD2 (6 bases). CDR1 is SGHTA, CDR2 FQGTGA, per germline. The CDR3 contains 17 residues. Trimming stripped 1 base from V and 5 bases from J, with 19 bases between. DNA of the CDR3: TGTGCCAGCAGCTTAAATGGTCCGCGGGGAGGAGGAGATACGCAGTATTTT. Translating gives CASSLNGPRGGGDTQYF. Using reference TRBV7-3 and TRBJ2-3 for the parts outside the CDR3, the full variable domain is GAGVSQTPSNKVTEKGKYVELRCDPISGHTALYWYRQSLGQGPEFLIYFQGTGAADDSGLPNDRFFAVRPEGSVSTLKIQRTERGDSAVYLCASSLNGPRGGGDTQYFGPGTRLTVL.

V usage is TRBV28 and J usage is TRBJ2-5, with 10 nucleotides matching TRBD1. Germline values: CDR1 MDHEN, CDR2 SYDVKM. The CDR3 runs 13 residues. J lost 5 bases, V lost 6 bases, and 3 bases had no gene match. The CDR3 loop is CASSWDRGETQYF. The CDR3 DNA reads TGTGCCAGCAGCTGGGACAGGGGCGAGACCCAGTACTTC.

This chain joins TRBV2 and TRBJ2-7; the match to TRBD2 covers 7 bases. Germline values: CDR1 SNHLY, CDR2 FYNNEI. V dropped 8 bases and J dropped 4; count of bases not matched to a gene: 11. This CDR3 spans 14 amino acids. For the CDR3, the DNA is TGTGCCAGCGGGGCGGACGGGAGGAGATACGAGCAGTACTTC. This gives the protein CASGADGRRYEQYF.

As for this clone: Relative to the germline gene, one junction end is altered; a read error may explain this. V gene TRBV19 combines with J gene TRBJ1-2, with D hard to call. The CDR3 loop spans 13 amino acids. Germline V lookup: CDR1 LNHDA, CDR2 SQIVND (reference sequence). CDR3 in amino acids: CAAASEPKYGYTF. For the CDR3, the DNA is TGTGCCGCCGCGAGTGAGCCTAAGTATGGCTACACCTTC.

This sequence joins TRBV14 and TRBJ2-7, with D perhaps TRBD1 (6 bases). CDR3 length: 16 residues. V gave up 1 base and J gave up 6 bases, with 19 bases separating them. The V gene's germline CDR1 is SGHDN and CDR2 FVKESK. The CDR3 region has the DNA TGTGCCAGCAGCCAAGTAAAGGGGGTCAGCCGGGGCGAGCAGTACTTC. It translates to CASSQVKGVSRGEQYF.

CDR3 coding DNA: TGTGCCAGCAGCTTAGGATCCTCACCTAGCGGGTTCTACGAGCAGTACTTC. This codes for CASSLGSSPSGFYEQYF. V and J are TRBV7-9 and TRBJ2-7; the match to TRBD2 covers 8 bases. The CDR3 runs to 17 residues. V lost 1 base, J lost 3 bases, and 11 bases stayed unmatched. CDR1 is SEHNR, CDR2 FQNEAQ, per germline (reference sequence).

As concerns this clone: The same CDR3 is also encoded by other DNA sequences in this sample. This chain joins TRBV19 and TRBJ1-5, with 7 nucleotides matching TRBD1. This CDR3 comprises 13 residues. The J segment lost 4 bases and the V segment lost 5 bases, leaving 2 bases of the junction unmatched. Germline V gene lookup returns CDR1 LNHDA and CDR2 SQIVND (reference sequence). The CDR3 is CASSRQGNQPQHF. CDR3 sequence (DNA): TGTGCCAGTAGTCGACAGGGAAATCAGCCCCAGCATTTT. Based on the CDR3 plus reference TRBV19 and TRBJ1-5, the full variable domain is DGGITQSPKYLFRKEGQNVTLSCEQNLNHDAMYWYRQDPGQGLRLIYYSQIVNDFQKGDIAEGYSVSREKKESFPLTVTSAQKNPTAFYLCASSRQGNQPQHFGDGTRLSIL.

This clone was observed once. The J gene is TRBJ1-1, the V gene TRBV6-6; D uncertain. Between the trimmed V and J ends, which lost 6 bases and 3 bases, there was a span of 20 bases. The germline V gene has CDR1 MNHNY and CDR2 SVGAGI (reference sequence). This CDR3 spans 16 amino acids. DNA for the CDR3: TGTGCCAGCAGCTACGGCGGCACCTTGGGAGACACTGAAGCTTTCTTT. This encodes CASSYGGTLGDTEAFF.

J is TRBJ2-7 and V is TRBV24-1; 7 positions agree with TRBD1. Trimming cost V 7 bases and J 2 bases; bases outside gene matches: 13. Germline V gene lookup returns CDR1 KGHDR and CDR2 SFDVKD. The CDR3 is 16 amino acids. The CDR3 sequence is CATSDINRGSTYEQYF. The DNA of the CDR3 is TGTGCCACCAGCGACATAAACAGGGGCTCGACCTACGAGCAGTACTTC.

V usage is TRBV6-5 and J usage is TRBJ1-2; 9 nucleotides line up with TRBD1. The CDR3 loop spans 14 amino acids. The trim removed 2 bases at V and 4 bases at J, leaving 2 bases unmatched. The germline gives CDR1 MNHEY, CDR2 SVGAGI. CDR3 nucleotides: TGTGCCAGCAGTTACAGGGACAGGGTCTATGGCTACACCTTC. Protein: CASSYRDRVYGYTF.

This chain connects TRBV28 to TRBJ1-3, with 7 bases lining up with TRBD1. The CDR3 loop spans 17 amino acids. Germline assignment: CDR1 MDHEN and CDR2 SYDVKM. The V and J ends lost 5 bases and 0 bases, in that order; junction bases with no gene match: 10. CDR3 nucleotide sequence: TGTGCCAGCAGTACCTATTCGGGACAGTCCTCTGGAAACACCATATATTTT. It encodes CASSTYSGQSSGNTIYF.

V is TRBV28 and J is TRBJ1-2; no clear D gene. Trimming shortened V by 5 bases and J by 3 bases, and 13 bases separated the two germline ends. Looked up from germline, CDR1 is MDHEN and CDR2 is SYDVKM. CDR3 size: 14 residues. CDR3 region: CASSPPSDDYGYTF. The CDR3 nucleotides read TGTGCCAGCAGTCCACCTAGCGATGACTATGGCTACACCTTC.